This T cell receptor (beta chain) was captured by sequencing in a study of T cells in Graves' hyperthyroidism and ophthalmopathy. Findings and caveats of the study: A model of 13 V-J features distinguished ophthalmopathy from stable hyperthyroidism.

As regards this clonotype: Its target is unknown.

Per germline, CDR1 SGHDN and CDR2 FVKESK. V gave up 4 bases and J gave up 1 base; unmatched junction bases: 7. This CDR3 comprises 16 residues. Uncontrolled infection, other autoimmune disease, pregnancy or lactation excluded patients. Diagnoses rested on clinical symptoms, serum thyroxine and TRAb, thyroid ultrasound and orbital computed tomography. The CDR3 regions of TCR beta were amplified from RNA transcripts. The HTBI primer set served for first-round RT-PCR of the TCR CDR3. TCRdb ran MiXCR on the multiplex PCR reads and lists one entry per CDR3 protein. The table lists more than 300,000 distinct CDR3 sequences, approximately 17% of them singletons.

The chain joins TRBV14 to TRBJ2-3; 8 bases agree with TRBD2. This TCR was sampled from a man aged 18 to 30 with Graves' ophthalmopathy. Source material: blood. The CDR3, as DNA: TGTGCCAGCAGCCGGGGACTAGGGCGGGGCACAGATACGCAGTATTTT. This gives the protein CASSRGLGRGTDTQYF.